The next 2 T cell receptor beta chains were all read from a single sample in a study of T cell repertoires in cytomegalovirus infection. TCRdb processed the reads anew with MiXCR; each CDR3 protein has one entry. The table shows hundreds of thousands of distinct CDR3 sequences, with 20% to 25% occurring only once. The specimen was CD8+ T cells from PBMCs. The receptors were gathered from a human donor in good health (CMV status not recorded). Some clones in this sample may be carry-over from other donors' samples.

Only a few counts were recorded for this clonotype. The V call is TRBV20-1, the J call TRBJ2-1; TRBD2 aligns across 9 bases. The CDR3 extends over 17 amino acids. Germline V gives CDR1 DFQATT, CDR2 SNEGSKA (reference sequence). Trimming at V came to 2 bases and at J to 7 bases, leaving 15 bases not matched to a gene. The CDR3 coding sequence is TGCAGTGCTAGATGGGAACCGGGACTAGCCTTTAGGAATGAGCAGTTCTTC. This sequence encodes CSARWEPGLAFRNEQFF.

The chain links TRBV28 to TRBJ1-6, with D possibly matching TRBD1 (6 bases). Trimming removed 0 bases at V and 12 bases at J, with 15 bases between. This CDR3 has 15 amino acids. Germline V CDR1 and CDR2: MDHEN, SYDVKM. CDR3 in DNA: TGTGCCAGCAGTTTATGGTCCGGGGGCCCGGAACCCCTCCACTTT. This gives the protein CASSLWSGGPEPLHF. Variable domain in full (rest from reference TRBV28 and TRBJ1-6): DVKVTQSSRYLVKRTGEKVFLECVQDMDHENMFWYRQDPGLGLRLIYFSYDVKMKEKGDIPEGYSVSREKKERFSLILESASTNQTSMYLCASSLWSGGPEPLHFGNGTRLTVT.